Described below is a single T cell receptor (beta chain) sequence and its context. The Seattle site enrolled patients during active infection and followed them longitudinally. This record belongs to a study of blood T cell repertoires in COVID-19. Germline CDR1 is SGDLS and CDR2 is YYNGEE. The CDR3 totals 13 residues. V trimming: 4 bases; J trimming: 6 bases; junction bases outside the gene matches: 4. Profiled with immunoSEQ multiplex PCR; TCRdb holds only in-frame clones, not every one. Of 180,000 or so clones listed, approximately 80% are singletons. This rearrangement joins TRBV9 to TRBJ1-1; TRBD1 matches at 9 bases. This clonotype was sampled from an older woman with COVID-19, enrolled during active disease. What was sequenced was peripheral blood. CDR3: CASSLRQGAEAFF. CDR3 in DNA: TGTGCCAGCAGCCTCCGACAGGGGGCTGAAGCTTTCTTT.